This T cell receptor (beta chain) was recorded in a study of control samples from healthy donors and cancer patients. TCRdb's table, derived via immunoSEQ multiplex PCR, lists solely in-frame clones and lacks some. Found here are approximately 89,000 clones, about 90% of them singletons; the top ten hold around 18%. The CDR3 is 13 residues long. V dropped 1 base and J dropped 3 bases, with 3 bases sitting between them. CDR1 is MNHEY, CDR2 SVGEGT, per germline. The receptor was isolated from a man over 45 in good health. The V and J genes are TRBV6-2 or TRBV6-3 and TRBJ2-2, with unresolved D. The sequencing input was blood. CDR3 loop: CASSYLDTGELFF. The CDR3 DNA is TGTGCCAGCAGTTACTTGGACACCGGGGAGCTGTTTTTT.